These T cell receptor beta chains were read from a single sample in a study of post-analysis software for immune sequencing data. Each CDR3 protein is one row after TCRdb ran MiXCR on the PCR reads. This table holds hundreds of thousands of distinct CDR3 sequences, under 55% found once. The sample comprised blood. These receptors were taken from a girl between 10 and 17 years old with multiple sclerosis. CDR3s include the opening cysteine and the closing phenylalanine or tryptophan. Fields, in order: CDR3 length, J gene, D gene, V gene, clone size, CDR3 protein, CDR3 DNA. The D gene is left open where the match is weak. Size is stated for part of the rows, as once, few or many counts, or as a class when the clone is expanded.

13 | TRBJ2-7 | TRBD2 | TRBV20-1 | - | CSARSGRGYEQYF | TGCAGTGCTAGGAGCGGGAGGGGATACGAGCAGTACTTC
14 | TRBJ1-5 | TRBD1 | TRBV4-2 | many | CASSPGTGNQPQHF | TGTGCCAGCAGTCCCGGGACAGGCAATCAGCCCCAGCATTTT
16 | TRBJ2-3 | TRBD2 | TRBV4-1 | - | CASSHRLAMSTDTQYF | TGCGCCAGCAGCCACCGACTAGCCATGAGCACAGATACGCAGTATTTT
14 | TRBJ2-3 | TRBD1 | TRBV10-3 | - | CAISEGQGADTQYF | TGTGCCATCAGTGAAGGACAGGGTGCAGATACGCAGTATTTT
14 | TRBJ1-2 | TRBD1 | TRBV5-1 | - | CASSLNRGQRGYTF | TGCGCCAGCAGCTTAAACAGGGGGCAGCGAGGCTACACCTTC
15 | TRBJ2-1 | - | TRBV7-9 | - | CASSPALGGDNEQFF | TGTGCCAGCAGCCCCGCCCTAGGGGGTGACAATGAGCAGTTCTTC
13 | TRBJ2-5 | - | TRBV7-9 | - | CASSLGFKGEQYF | TGTGCCAGCAGCTTAGGATTTAAGGGTGAGCAGTACTTC
18 | TRBJ2-7 | TRBD1 | TRBV27 | - | CASSYRQGNAENPYEQYF | TGTGCCAGCAGTTACCGACAGGGTAACGCCGAAAATCCCTACGAGCAGTACTTC
12 | TRBJ2-7 | - | TRBV6-2/TRBV6-3 | - | CASSYSTLRPYF | TGTGCCAGCAGTTACTCGACCCTCAGACCGTACTTC
14 | TRBJ1-1 | - | TRBV6-5 | once | CASSSGHQNTEAFF | TGTGCCAGCAGTTCGGGACACCAGAACACTGAAGCTTTCTTT
15 | TRBJ2-7 | TRBD2 | TRBV12-3/TRBV12-4 | few | CASSTGLAGGNEQYF | TGTGCCAGCAGCACCGGACTAGCGGGAGGAAACGAGCAGTACTTC
12 | TRBJ1-1 | TRBD1 | TRBV7-9 | - | CASSQTGIEAFF | TGTGCCAGCAGCCAGACAGGGATTGAAGCTTTCTTT
17 | TRBJ2-1 | TRBD2 | TRBV7-6 | - | CASSLRLAGRLHNEQFF | TGTGCCAGCAGCTTACGACTAGCGGGACGCCTTCACAATGAGCAGTTCTTC
15 | TRBJ2-7 | - | TRBV6-6 | few | CASGKEGLLSSEQYF | TGTGCCAGCGGAAAGGAGGGTCTCCTCTCTTCCGAGCAGTACTTC
14 | TRBJ1-6 | TRBD1 | TRBV29-1 | few | CSAKTGANNSPLHF | TGCAGCGCTAAGACAGGGGCGAATAATTCACCCCTCCACTTT
15 | TRBJ1-1 | - | TRBV2 | - | CASSEDGQRNTEAFF | TGTGCCAGCAGTGAAGACGGACAGCGAAACACTGAAGCTTTCTTT
16 | TRBJ2-3 | TRBD2 | TRBV7-6 | few | CASSPLLAGHTDTQYF | TGTGCCAGCAGCCCACTCCTAGCGGGGCACACAGATACGCAGTATTTT
16 | TRBJ2-1 | TRBD2 | TRBV29-1 | - | CSVGLAGGPGGNEQFF | TGCAGCGTTGGGCTAGCGGGAGGACCCGGAGGGAATGAGCAGTTCTTC
14 | TRBJ2-7 | TRBD2 | TRBV7-2 | few | CASSFSGRNYEQYF | TGTGCCAGCAGCTTTAGCGGGAGGAACTACGAGCAGTACTTC
17 | TRBJ2-7 | TRBD1 | TRBV4-2 | few | CASSQKTQGDLTYEQYF | TGTGCCAGCAGCCAAAAGACCCAGGGGGACCTAACCTACGAGCAGTACTTC
14 | TRBJ1-3 | - | TRBV5-1 | - | CASSPTDSGNTIYF | TGCGCCAGCAGCCCGACGGACTCTGGAAACACCATATATTTT
13 | TRBJ2-3 | - | TRBV29-1 | - | CSLQRGSTDTQYF | TGCAGCTTGCAGAGGGGTAGCACAGATACGCAGTATTTT
15 | TRBJ1-1 | TRBD1 | TRBV7-9 | - | CASSPRTGENTEAFF | TGTGCCAGCAGCCCAAGGACAGGGGAGAACACTGAAGCTTTCTTT
14 | TRBJ2-1 | - | TRBV5-4 | - | CASRQGIGENEQFF | TGTGCCAGCAGGCAGGGTATTGGGGAAAATGAGCAGTTCTTC
16 | TRBJ2-1 | TRBD2 | TRBV5-1 | - | CASSLERDSRYNEQFF | TGCGCCAGCAGCCTTGAGCGGGACTCCCGGTACAATGAGCAGTTCTTC
17 | TRBJ1-1 | TRBD1 | TRBV7-9 | few | CASSPDSGQGLNTEAFF | TGTGCCAGCAGCCCCGACTCGGGACAGGGACTGAACACTGAAGCTTTCTTT
14 | TRBJ2-1 | TRBD2 | TRBV10-3 | few | CAINVGRAANEQFF | TGTGCCATCAATGTGGGGAGGGCAGCAAATGAGCAGTTCTTC
13 | TRBJ2-7 | - | TRBV7-8 | few | CASSRHRSYEQYF | TGTGCCAGCAGCCGTCACCGCTCCTACGAGCAGTACTTC
13 | TRBJ2-1 | TRBD1 | TRBV11-1 | few | CASSWDRNNEQFF | TGTGCCAGCAGCTGGGACAGAAACAATGAGCAGTTCTTC
12 | TRBJ1-1 | - | TRBV11-2 | once | CASTLRNTEAFF | TGTGCCAGCACCCTCAGGAACACTGAAGCTTTCTTT
14 | TRBJ2-7 | TRBD1 | TRBV6-1 | - | CASKNRGGPYEQYF | TGTGCCAGCAAAAATCGAGGGGGCCCCTACGAGCAGTACTTC
12 | TRBJ1-5 | - | TRBV4-1 | - | CASSARQGPQHF | TGCGCCAGCAGCGCCCGTCAGGGGCCCCAGCATTTT
16 | TRBJ2-3 | TRBD1 | TRBV20-1 | - | CSAQSGTGFLTDTQYF | TGCAGTGCTCAGAGCGGGACAGGGTTTTTGACAGATACGCAGTATTTT
16 | TRBJ2-7 | - | TRBV20-1 | - | CSARDSQTSTLYEQYF | TGCAGTGCTAGAGATAGTCAAACTAGCACCCTTTACGAGCAGTACTTC
16 | TRBJ2-5 | - | TRBV4-2 | - | CASSQDREGVGETQYF | TGTGCCAGCAGCCAAGACAGGGAGGGGGTGGGGGAGACCCAGTACTTC
15 | TRBJ2-7 | - | TRBV7-9 | - | CASSAKGGPSYEQYF | TGTGCCAGCAGCGCCAAGGGTGGGCCCAGCTACGAGCAGTACTTC
14 | TRBJ2-1 | - | TRBV12-3/TRBV12-4 | few | CASSLAGLVNEQFF | TGTGCCAGCAGTTTAGCGGGGTTAGTAAATGAGCAGTTCTTC
15 | TRBJ2-7 | - | TRBV12-3/TRBV12-4 | few | CASSSSLGVLDEQYF | TGTGCCAGCAGTTCGTCCCTGGGGGTGTTGGACGAGCAGTACTTC
11 | TRBJ2-1 | - | TRBV7-9 | few | CASTPSSEQFF | TGTGCCAGCACCCCCTCTAGTGAGCAGTTCTTC
13 | TRBJ2-5 | TRBD2 | TRBV10-2 | - | CAVSGRAYGEQYF | TGCGCCGTGAGCGGGAGGGCTTACGGGGAGCAGTACTTC
18 | TRBJ2-3 | TRBD2 | TRBV15 | - | CATSRGLAGNTGTDTQYF | TGTGCCACCAGCAGGGGACTAGCGGGAAATACGGGGACAGATACGCAGTATTTT
13 | TRBJ1-2 | - | TRBV28 | - | CASGKQGIYGYTF | TGTGCCAGCGGAAAACAGGGCATCTATGGCTACACCTTC